This T cell receptor (beta chain) originates from a study of T cell repertoires in ileal Crohn's disease. Study-level information: Every patient was operated on for stricturing (approximately 60%) or penetrating (approximately 40%) complications. General observations from the study: Compared with CD4 T cells, sorted CD8 cells carried more expanded clones. Clonal expansions were more frequent in active smokers than non-smokers at surgery. Endoscopic recurrence occurred in every patient whose clonality exceeded 26.8%.

With regard to this clone: Its antigen is still unknown.

Libraries were prepared by immunoSEQ multiplex PCR; TCRdb keeps only in-frame clonotypes and omits some of them. The top ten clones hold 4.2% of a sample with fewer than 18,000 clones, 80% of them seen once. The specimen sequenced was ileal tissue. The sequence was obtained from an adult with Crohn's disease.

CDR3 bases: TGTGCCAGCAGCCGGGCGGGACTCCTCTCGGAGACCCAGTACTTC. Amino acids: CASSRAGLLSETQYF. V and J are TRBV5-6 and TRBJ2-5; tentative D call: TRBD2 (6 bases). Germline CDR1 SGHDT, CDR2 YYEEEE. Trimming stripped 4 bases from V and 5 bases from J, with 18 bases between. The CDR3 is made up of 15 amino acids. The full variable domain, with the rest looked up from reference TRBV5-6 and TRBJ2-5, is DAGVTQSPTHLIKTRGQQVTLRCSPKSGHDTVSWYQQALGQGPQFIFQYYEEEERQRGNFPDRFSGHQFPNYSSELNVNALLLGDSALYLCASSRAGLLSETQYFGPGTRLLVL.